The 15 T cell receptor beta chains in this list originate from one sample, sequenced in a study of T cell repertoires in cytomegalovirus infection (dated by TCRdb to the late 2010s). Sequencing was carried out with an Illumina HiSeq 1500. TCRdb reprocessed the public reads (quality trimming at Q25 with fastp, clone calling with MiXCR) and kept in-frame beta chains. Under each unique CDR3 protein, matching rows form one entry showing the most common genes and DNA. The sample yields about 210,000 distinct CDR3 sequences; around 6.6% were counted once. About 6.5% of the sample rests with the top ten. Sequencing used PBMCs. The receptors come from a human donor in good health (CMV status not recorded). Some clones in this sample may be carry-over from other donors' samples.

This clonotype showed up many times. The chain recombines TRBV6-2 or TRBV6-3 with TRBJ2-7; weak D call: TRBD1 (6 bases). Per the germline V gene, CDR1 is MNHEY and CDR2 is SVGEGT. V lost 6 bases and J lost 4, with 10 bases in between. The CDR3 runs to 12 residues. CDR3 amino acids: CASRAGAYEQYF. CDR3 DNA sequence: TGTGCCAGCAGAGCAGGGGCATACGAGCAGTACTTC.

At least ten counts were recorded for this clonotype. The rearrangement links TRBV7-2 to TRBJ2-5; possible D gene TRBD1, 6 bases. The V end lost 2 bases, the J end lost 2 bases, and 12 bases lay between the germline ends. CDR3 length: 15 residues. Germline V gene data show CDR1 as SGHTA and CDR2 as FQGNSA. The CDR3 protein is CASSLQGSGQETQYF. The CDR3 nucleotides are TGTGCCAGCAGCTTACAGGGGAGCGGACAAGAGACCCAGTACTTC.

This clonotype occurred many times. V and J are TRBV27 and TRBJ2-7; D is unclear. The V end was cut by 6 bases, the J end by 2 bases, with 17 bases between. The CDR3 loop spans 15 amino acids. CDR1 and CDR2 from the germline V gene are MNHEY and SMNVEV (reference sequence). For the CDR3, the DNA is TGTGCCAGCAGCCCAAAGGGCCTCGGCACCTACGAGCAGTACTTC. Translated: CASSPKGLGTYEQYF.

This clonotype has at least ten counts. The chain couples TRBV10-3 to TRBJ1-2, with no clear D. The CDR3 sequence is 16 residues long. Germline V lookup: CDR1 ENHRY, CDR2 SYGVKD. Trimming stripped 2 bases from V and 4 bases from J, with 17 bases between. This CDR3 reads CAISEPESGPFYGYTF. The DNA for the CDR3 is TGTGCCATCAGTGAGCCAGAATCAGGCCCCTTCTATGGCTACACCTTC.

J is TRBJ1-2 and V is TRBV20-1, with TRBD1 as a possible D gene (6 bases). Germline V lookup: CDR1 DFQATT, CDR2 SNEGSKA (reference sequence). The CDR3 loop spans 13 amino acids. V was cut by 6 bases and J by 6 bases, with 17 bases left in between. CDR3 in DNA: TGCAGTGCGTCTACAGGGAACAGCGATGGCTACACCTTC. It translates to CSASTGNSDGYTF.

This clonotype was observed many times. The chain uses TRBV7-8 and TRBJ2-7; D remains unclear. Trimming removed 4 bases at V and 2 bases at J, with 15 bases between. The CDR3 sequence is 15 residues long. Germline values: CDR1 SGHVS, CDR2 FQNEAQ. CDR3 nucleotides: TGTGCCAGCAGCTACCCTGGGCAGCAAGCCTACGAGCAGTACTTC. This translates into CASSYPGQQAYEQYF.

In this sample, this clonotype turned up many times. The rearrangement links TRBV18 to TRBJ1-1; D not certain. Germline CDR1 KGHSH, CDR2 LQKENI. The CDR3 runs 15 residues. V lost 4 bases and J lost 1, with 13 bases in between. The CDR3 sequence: CASSRTPEGNTEAFF. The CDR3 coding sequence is TGTGCCAGCTCACGGACCCCGGAGGGGAACACTGAAGCTTTCTTT.

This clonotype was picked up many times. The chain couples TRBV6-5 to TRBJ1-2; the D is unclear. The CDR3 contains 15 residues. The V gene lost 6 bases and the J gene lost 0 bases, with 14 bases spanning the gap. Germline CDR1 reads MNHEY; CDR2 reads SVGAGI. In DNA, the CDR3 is TGTGCCAGCAGCCTTACCGGGAGGGCTAACTATGGCTACACCTTC. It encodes CASSLTGRANYGYTF.

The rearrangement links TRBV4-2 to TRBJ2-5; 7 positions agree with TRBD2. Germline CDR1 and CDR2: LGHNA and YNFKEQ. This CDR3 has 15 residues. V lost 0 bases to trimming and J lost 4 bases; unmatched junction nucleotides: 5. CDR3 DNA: TGTGCCAGCAGCCAAGAGAGGGAGGGCCCAGAGACCCAGTACTTC. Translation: CASSQEREGPETQYF.

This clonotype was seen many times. CDR3 nucleotide sequence: TGTGCCAGCATTCCGGGACAGGGGGCAAGGAATGAGCAGTTCTTC. It translates to CASIPGQGARNEQFF. The V call is TRBV6-2 or TRBV6-3, the J call TRBJ2-1, with 12 bases fitting TRBD1. In germline, CDR1 is MNHEY, CDR2 SVGEGT. V shed 7 bases, J shed 7 bases, and the junction held 8 bases outside the gene matches. CDR3 length: 15 amino acids.

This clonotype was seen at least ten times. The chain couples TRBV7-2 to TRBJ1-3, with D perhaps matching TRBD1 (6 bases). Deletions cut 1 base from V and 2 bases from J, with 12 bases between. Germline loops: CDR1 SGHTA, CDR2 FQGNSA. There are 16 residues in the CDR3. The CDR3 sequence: CASSLEQGLPGNTIYF. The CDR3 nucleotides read TGTGCCAGCAGCTTAGAACAGGGTCTACCTGGAAACACCATATATTTT.

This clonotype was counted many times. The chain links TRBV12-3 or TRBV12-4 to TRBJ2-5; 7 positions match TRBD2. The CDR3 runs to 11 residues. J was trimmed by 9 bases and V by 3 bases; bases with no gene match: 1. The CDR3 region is CASSLGGAQYF. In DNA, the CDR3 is TGTGCCAGCAGTTTGGGGGGGGCCCAGTACTTC.

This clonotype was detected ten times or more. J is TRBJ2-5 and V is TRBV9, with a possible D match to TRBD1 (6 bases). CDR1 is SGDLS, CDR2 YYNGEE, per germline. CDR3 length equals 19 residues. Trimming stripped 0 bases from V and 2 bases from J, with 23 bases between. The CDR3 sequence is CASSVGRSPGQVPQETQYF. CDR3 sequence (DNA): TGTGCCAGCAGCGTAGGACGGTCCCCGGGACAAGTACCGCAAGAGACCCAGTACTTC.

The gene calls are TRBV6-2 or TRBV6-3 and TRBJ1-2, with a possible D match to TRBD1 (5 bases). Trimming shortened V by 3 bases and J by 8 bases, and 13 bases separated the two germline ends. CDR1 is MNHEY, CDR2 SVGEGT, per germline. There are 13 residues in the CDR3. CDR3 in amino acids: CASSYGVGDGYTF. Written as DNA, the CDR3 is TGTGCCAGCAGTTATGGAGTTGGGGACGGCTACACCTTC.

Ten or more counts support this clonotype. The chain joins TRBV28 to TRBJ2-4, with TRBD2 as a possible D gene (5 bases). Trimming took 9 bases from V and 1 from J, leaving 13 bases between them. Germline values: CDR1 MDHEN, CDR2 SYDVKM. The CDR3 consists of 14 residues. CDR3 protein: CASKTTGAKNIQYF. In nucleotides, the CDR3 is TGTGCCAGTAAAACAACGGGGGCCAAAAACATTCAGTACTTC.